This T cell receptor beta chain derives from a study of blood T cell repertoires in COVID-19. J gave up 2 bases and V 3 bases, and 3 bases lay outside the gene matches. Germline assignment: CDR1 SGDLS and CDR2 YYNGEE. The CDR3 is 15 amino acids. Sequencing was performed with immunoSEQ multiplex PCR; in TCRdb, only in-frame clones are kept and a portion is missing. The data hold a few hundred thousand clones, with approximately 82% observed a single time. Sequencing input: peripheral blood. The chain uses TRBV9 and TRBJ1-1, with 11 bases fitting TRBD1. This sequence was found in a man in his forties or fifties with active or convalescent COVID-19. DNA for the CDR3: TGTGCCAGCAGCGCGGGACAGGGGGTAAACACTGAAGCTTTCTTT. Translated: CASSAGQGVNTEAFF.